This TCR beta chain is drawn from a study of regulatory T cells in long-lasting Graves disease. The germline V gene has CDR1 LGHDT and CDR2 YNNKEL (reference sequence). The CDR3 loop spans 15 amino acids. J lost 10 bases, V lost 4 bases, and 12 bases had no gene match. This clonotype has at least ten counts. In building TCR beta libraries, iRepertoire HTBI primers were used together with Arm-PCR of CDR3 regions. TCRdb ran MiXCR on the multiplex PCR reads and lists one entry per CDR3 protein. The data show about 380,000 distinct CDR3 sequences, roughly a sixth seen once. Time point given: newly diagnosed GD, antithyroid drugs for less than 3 months. The TCR library was made from RNA that had been extracted from PBMCs in TRIzol.

Here the sequenced sample was peripheral blood mononuclear cells (PBMCs), taken at new diagnosis, from a patient treated with antithyroid drugs. The TCR was taken from a female donor with Graves disease. The chain uses TRBV3-1 and TRBJ2-1; 8 positions match TRBD2. CDR3 sequence (DNA): TGTGCCAGCAGCCCTACGGGGGGGCCTACATACGAGCAGTTCTTC. This translates into CASSPTGGPTYEQFF.